Listed below are T cell receptor beta chains from one sample, sequenced in a study of blood T cell repertoires in COVID-19. TCRdb keeps only in-frame clones here, not all; method: immunoSEQ multiplex PCR. The table shows 250,000 or so clones, with over 80% occurring only once. Material for sequencing was PBMCs or T cells enriched from blood (not recorded which). These TCRs come from a woman under 40 with acute COVID-19. Both conserved end residues are part of each CDR3. A D gene is named only where the DNA matches it firmly. Expanded clones are given a class, and other clones once, few, many or no size at all.

V,D,J,size,CDR3,DNA
TRBV27,TRBD1,TRBJ1-1,once,CASSIYPGGGNTEAFF,TGTGCCAGCAGCATTTACCCAGGGGGCGGGAACACTGAAGCTTTCTTT
TRBV28,TRBD1,TRBJ2-7,NA,CASSLWGLGRGSYEQYF,TGTGCCAGCAGTCTCTGGGGGCTGGGCAGGGGGTCCTACGAGCAGTACTTC
TRBV7-2,TRBD1,TRBJ1-5,NA,CASSLATGEYQPQHF,TGTGCCAGCAGCTTAGCGACAGGGGAATATCAGCCCCAGCATTTT
TRBV29-1,TRBD2,TRBJ2-2,NA,CSVGLAGGIGELFF,TGCAGCGTTGGGCTAGCGGGAGGTATCGGGGAGCTGTTTTTT
TRBV4-1,NA,TRBJ2-2,NA,CASSQDGEGVGELFF,TGCGCCAGCAGCCAAGATGGCGAGGGGGTCGGGGAGCTGTTTTTT
TRBV6-1,TRBD1,TRBJ1-2,once,CASSEARGTGNVYGYTF,TGTGCCAGCAGTGAAGCTCGAGGGACAGGGAATGTCTATGGCTACACCTTC
TRBV6-5,NA,TRBJ1-1,NA,CASSLPGTEAFF,TGTGCCAGCAGTCTCCCGGGCACTGAAGCTTTCTTT
TRBV19,NA,TRBJ2-7,NA,CASSIDPYYEQYF,TGTGCCAGTAGTATAGATCCCTATTACGAGCAGTACTTC
TRBV2,TRBD2,TRBJ2-1,few,CASTERLAGGNEQFF,TGTGCCAGCACCGAAAGACTAGCGGGAGGGAATGAGCAGTTCTTC
TRBV29-1,TRBD2,TRBJ2-7,NA,CSVESGLAGYEQYF,TGCAGCGTTGAATCGGGACTAGCGGGATACGAGCAGTACTTC
TRBV27,NA,TRBJ2-1,NA,CASTPSAGYEQFF,TGTGCCAGCACCCCTTCGGCAGGCTATGAGCAGTTCTTC
TRBV6-2/TRBV6-3,TRBD1,TRBJ1-4,NA,CASSSQGAGEKLFF,TGTGCCAGCAGCTCACAGGGGGCCGGTGAAAAACTGTTTTTT
TRBV29-1,NA,TRBJ2-7,NA,CSVVFTRSLSYEQYF,TGCAGCGTTGTTTTTACCAGGTCTTTGTCCTACGAGCAGTACTTC
TRBV5-4,NA,TRBJ1-2,once,CASSLGHSNYGYTF,TGTGCCAGCAGCTTGGGTCATTCTAACTATGGCTACACCTTC
TRBV2,NA,TRBJ2-1,NA,CASSERHPSNEQFF,TGTGCCAGCAGTGAGAGACACCCGTCCAACGAGCAGTTCTTC
TRBV7-9,NA,TRBJ2-7,few,CASSIDGSYEQYF,TGTGCCAGCAGCATCGACGGGTCCTACGAGCAGTACTTC
TRBV18,TRBD1,TRBJ2-3,NA,CASSPGTGNTQYF,TGTGCCAGCTCACCAGGGACAGGGAACACGCAGTATTTT
TRBV28,TRBD2,TRBJ2-7,NA,CASSRGAYEQYF,TGTGCCAGCAGCCGGGGGGCCTACGAGCAGTACTTC
TRBV6-5,NA,TRBJ2-7,NA,CASSYDGYEQYF,TGTGCCAGCAGTTACGACGGGTACGAGCAGTACTTC
TRBV3-1/TRBV3-2,NA,TRBJ1-1,NA,CASSQDNTGYRAFF,TGTGCCAGCAGCCAAGATAACACAGGATATCGAGCTTTCTTT
TRBV30,TRBD1,TRBJ2-1,NA,CAWKGAAYNEQFF,TGTGCCTGGAAGGGGGCTGCCTACAATGAGCAGTTCTTC
TRBV10-1,TRBD2,TRBJ2-5,NA,CASSATGLGETQYF,TGCGCCAGCAGTGCGACGGGACTAGGAGAGACCCAGTACTTC
TRBV4-3,NA,TRBJ1-6,NA,CASSQDIGSDSPLHF,TGCGCCAGCAGCCAAGATATCGGGAGCGATTCACCCCTCCACTTT
TRBV11-3,NA,TRBJ2-3,NA,CASSRGTSMSTDTQYF,TGTGCCAGCAGCAGGGGGACCTCGATGAGCACAGATACGCAGTATTTT
TRBV15,TRBD1,TRBJ2-3,NA,CATSPGGTGDRDTQYF,TGTGCCACCAGTCCCGGAGGGACAGGGGACAGGGATACGCAGTATTTT
TRBV28,TRBD2,TRBJ2-3,NA,CASSFGTSGTDTQYF,TGTGCCAGCAGTTTTGGGACTAGCGGCACAGATACGCAGTATTTT
TRBV4-2,TRBD1,TRBJ2-7,NA,CASSQARGGQGPYEQYF,TGTGCCAGCAGCCAAGCCAGGGGAGGACAGGGGCCCTACGAGCAGTACTTC